The rows below give T cell receptor beta chains drawn from one sample of a study of T cell clones after liver transplantation. Clones were sequenced by immunoSEQ multiplex PCR, and TCRdb holds only the in-frame ones, with some missing. The table shows more than 95,000 clones, with approximately 78% occurring only once. This specimen was CD4+ T cells from blood, taken before liver transplant. These receptors were taken from a human donor who received a liver transplant. The CDR3 runs from the conserved cysteine through the conserved F or W. D genes are given only for firm matches. The size of a clone is reported for some rows only, either as once, few or many, or as a class for expanded clones.

cdr3_length | j_call | d_call | clone_size | v_call | cdr3_aa | cdr3_nt
15 | TRBJ2-7 | TRBD1 | NA | TRBV6-5 | CASSYDGRGTYEQYF | TGTGCCAGCAGTTACGATGGCAGGGGGACCTACGAGCAGTACTTC
14 | TRBJ1-4 | NA | few | TRBV6-1 | CATSPRSLNEKLFF | TGTGCCACCTCCCCCAGAAGTCTTAATGAAAAACTGTTTTTT
14 | TRBJ1-1 | TRBD1 | NA | TRBV10-3 | CAICLGQGNTEAFF | TGTGCCATCTGTTTGGGACAGGGGAACACTGAAGCTTTCTTT
14 | TRBJ1-5 | TRBD1 | NA | TRBV9 | CASSAQGYNQPQHF | TGTGCCAGCAGCGCACAGGGGTACAATCAGCCCCAGCATTTT
15 | TRBJ2-5 | TRBD1 | NA | TRBV28 | CASSFKGAFQETQYF | TGTGCCAGCAGTTTTAAGGGGGCGTTCCAAGAGACCCAGTACTTC
12 | TRBJ1-2 | TRBD1 | NA | TRBV28 | CASRRQGVGYTF | TGTGCCAGCAGGAGACAGGGGGTTGGCTACACCTTC
16 | TRBJ2-2 | NA | NA | TRBV5-1 | CASSLGSTSNTGELFF | TGCGCCAGCAGCTTGGGGTCGACTAGTAACACCGGGGAGCTGTTTTTT
16 | TRBJ2-5 | TRBD2 | NA | TRBV5-4 | CASSSSGGAGIETQYF | TGTGCCAGCAGCTCTAGCGGGGGGGCCGGGATAGAGACCCAGTACTTC
16 | TRBJ2-1 | TRBD2 | NA | TRBV7-6 | CASSYRLADSYNEQFF | TGTGCCAGCAGCTACAGACTAGCGGACTCCTACAATGAGCAGTTCTTC
12 | TRBJ2-5 | NA | NA | TRBV15 | CATALGQETQYF | TGTGCCACCGCATTAGGTCAGGAGACCCAGTACTTC
12 | TRBJ1-2 | NA | NA | TRBV19 | CAREGENYGYTF | TGTGCCAGGGAGGGTGAGAACTATGGCTACACCTTC
15 | TRBJ2-6 | NA | NA | TRBV10-2 | CASSAQGAGANVLTF | TGCGCCAGCAGTGCCCAGGGTGCAGGGGCCAACGTCCTGACTTTC
14 | TRBJ1-2 | TRBD1 | NA | TRBV11-2 | CASSSTGGSYGYTF | TGTGCCAGCAGCTCTACAGGGGGATCCTATGGCTACACCTTC
14 | TRBJ1-2 | TRBD1 | few | TRBV7-2 | CASSSQGQGHGYTF | TGTGCCAGCAGCTCACAAGGACAGGGGCATGGCTACACCTTC
19 | TRBJ2-1 | NA | NA | TRBV19 | CASSIVAQSGIRRQNEQFF | TGTGCCAGTAGTATAGTCGCCCAATCCGGAATAAGGAGGCAGAATGAGCAGTTCTTC
13 | TRBJ1-3 | NA | NA | TRBV6-5 | CASSRDSGNTIYF | TGTGCCAGCAGTCGGGACTCTGGAAACACCATATATTTT
12 | TRBJ1-1 | NA | NA | TRBV4-3 | CASSQGQFEAFF | TGCGCCAGCAGCCAAGGACAGTTTGAAGCTTTCTTT